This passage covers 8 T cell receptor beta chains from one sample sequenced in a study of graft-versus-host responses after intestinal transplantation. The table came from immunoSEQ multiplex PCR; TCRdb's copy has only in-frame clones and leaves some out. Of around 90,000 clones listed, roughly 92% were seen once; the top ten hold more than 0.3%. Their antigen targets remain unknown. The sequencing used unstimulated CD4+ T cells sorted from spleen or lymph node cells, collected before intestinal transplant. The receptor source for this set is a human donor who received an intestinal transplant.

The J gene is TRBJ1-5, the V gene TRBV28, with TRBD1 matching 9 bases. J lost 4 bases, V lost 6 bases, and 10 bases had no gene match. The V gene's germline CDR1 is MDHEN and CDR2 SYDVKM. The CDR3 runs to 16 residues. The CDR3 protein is CASRNPPGQGNQPQHF. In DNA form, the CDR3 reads TGTGCCAGCAGAAACCCCCCGGGACAGGGTAATCAGCCCCAGCATTTT.

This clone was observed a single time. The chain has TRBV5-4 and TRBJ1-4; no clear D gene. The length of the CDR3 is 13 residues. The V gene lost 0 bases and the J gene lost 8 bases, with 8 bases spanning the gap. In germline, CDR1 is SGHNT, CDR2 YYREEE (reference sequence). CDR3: CASSLAFAEKLFF. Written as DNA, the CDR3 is TGTGCCAGCAGCTTGGCCTTCGCCGAAAAACTGTTTTTT.

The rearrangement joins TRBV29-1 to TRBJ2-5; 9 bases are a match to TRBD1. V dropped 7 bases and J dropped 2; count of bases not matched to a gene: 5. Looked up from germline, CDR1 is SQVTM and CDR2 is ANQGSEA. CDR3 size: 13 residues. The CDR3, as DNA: TGCAGCGCGTCCGGGACAGGGCAAGAGACCCAGTACTTC. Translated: CSASGTGQETQYF. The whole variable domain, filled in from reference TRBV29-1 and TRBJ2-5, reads SAVISQKPSRDICQRGTSLTIQCQVDSQVTMMFWYRQQPGQSLTLIATANQGSEATYESGFVIDKFPISRPNLTFSTLTVSNMSPEDSSIYLCSASGTGQETQYFGPGTRLLVL.

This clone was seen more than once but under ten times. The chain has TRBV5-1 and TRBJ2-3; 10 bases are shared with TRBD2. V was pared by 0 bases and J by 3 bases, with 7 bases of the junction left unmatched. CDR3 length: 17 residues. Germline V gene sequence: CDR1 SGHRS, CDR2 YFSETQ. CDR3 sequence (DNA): TGCGCCAGCAGCTTGGGGCTAGCGGGAGCTGGGACAGATACGCAGTATTTT. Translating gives CASSLGLAGAGTDTQYF.

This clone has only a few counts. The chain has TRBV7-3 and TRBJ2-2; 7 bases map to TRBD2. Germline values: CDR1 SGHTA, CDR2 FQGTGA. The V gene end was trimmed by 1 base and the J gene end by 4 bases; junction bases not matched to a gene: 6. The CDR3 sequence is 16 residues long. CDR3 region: CASSLNPREVTGELFF. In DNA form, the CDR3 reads TGTGCCAGCAGCTTAAACCCTCGGGAGGTCACCGGGGAGCTGTTTTTT.

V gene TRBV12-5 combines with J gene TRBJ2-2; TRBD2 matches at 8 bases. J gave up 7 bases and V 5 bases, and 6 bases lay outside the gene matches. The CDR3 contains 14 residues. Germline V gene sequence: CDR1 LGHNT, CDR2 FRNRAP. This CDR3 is CASGLGLEGGELFF. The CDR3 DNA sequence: TGTGCTAGTGGTCTGGGACTAGAAGGCGGGGAGCTGTTTTTT.

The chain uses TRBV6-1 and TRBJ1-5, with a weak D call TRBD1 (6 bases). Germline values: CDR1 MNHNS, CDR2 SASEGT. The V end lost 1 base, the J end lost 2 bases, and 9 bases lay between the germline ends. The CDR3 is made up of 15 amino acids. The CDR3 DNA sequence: TGTGCCAGCAGTGAAGGGGCAGGGGGCAATCAGCCCCAGCATTTT. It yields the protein CASSEGAGGNQPQHF.

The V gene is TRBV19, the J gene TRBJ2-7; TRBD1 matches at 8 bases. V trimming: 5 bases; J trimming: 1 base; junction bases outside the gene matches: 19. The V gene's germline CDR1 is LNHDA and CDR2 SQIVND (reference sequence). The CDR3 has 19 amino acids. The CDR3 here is CASSASGGPMTGASYEQYF. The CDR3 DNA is TGTGCCAGTAGTGCTTCAGGGGGCCCCATGACGGGGGCTTCCTACGAGCAGTACTTC.